A single sample gave rise to the 14 T cell receptor beta chains below, sequenced in a study of blood T cell repertoires in COVID-19. Profiling relied on immunoSEQ multiplex PCR, and the TCRdb table lists in-frame clones only, not all of them. The top ten hold under 2% of the sample, which has about 90,000 clones, roughly 90% seen once. The sample taken for sequencing was peripheral blood. The receptors stem from a man at least 80 years old with acute or convalescent COVID-19.

This clone was seen more than once but under ten times. The chain uses TRBV6-1 and TRBJ2-5; no clear D gene. Germline V lookup: CDR1 MNHNS, CDR2 SASEGT. The V end lost 3 bases, the J end lost 2 bases, and 4 bases lay between the germline ends. The CDR3 is made up of 12 amino acids. This CDR3 is CASSDLQETQYF. CDR3 in DNA: TGTGCCAGCAGTGACCTACAAGAGACCCAGTACTTC.

V gene TRBV5-1 combines with J gene TRBJ2-3, with a weak D call TRBD1 (6 bases). V lost 0 bases, J lost 0 bases, and 14 bases lay in between. Germline V lookup: CDR1 SGHRS, CDR2 YFSETQ. This CDR3 comprises 17 residues. The CDR3 here is CASSLGLGAPSTDTQYF. The CDR3 nucleotides are TGCGCCAGCAGCTTGGGCCTGGGGGCCCCTAGCACAGATACGCAGTATTTT. Based on the CDR3 plus reference TRBV5-1 and TRBJ2-3, the full variable domain is KAGVTQTPRYLIKTRGQQVTLSCSPISGHRSVSWYQQTPGQGLQFLFEYFSETQRNKGNFPGRFSGRQFSNSRSEMNVSTLELGDSALYLCASSLGLGAPSTDTQYFGPGTRLTVL.

The V and J genes are TRBV15 and TRBJ1-4, with D maybe TRBD1 (6 bases). Germline assignment: CDR1 LNHNV and CDR2 YYDKDF (reference sequence). Trimming shortened V by 3 bases and J by 0 bases, and 8 bases separated the two germline ends. The CDR3 runs to 15 residues. CDR3 sequence (DNA): TGTGCCACCAGCAGCCGACAGGCAACTAATGAAAAACTGTTTTTT. It specifies CATSSRQATNEKLFF.

This chain links TRBV5-6 with TRBJ2-4; 9 bases are a match to TRBD2. The CDR3 loop spans 16 amino acids. Germline V gene sequence: CDR1 SGHDT, CDR2 YYEEEE. V lost 4 bases to trimming and J lost 2 bases; unmatched junction nucleotides: 7. The CDR3 nucleotides read TGTGCCAGCAGCCACGGGGCGGGAGGGACCAAAAACATTCAGTACTTC. The encoded protein is CASSHGAGGTKNIQYF.

This clone was seen a single time. The CDR3 DNA is TGTGCCAGCAGCCTCCCCGGGGACAAATTAGGCTCGGATATACTGAACTCTGGAAACACCATATATTTT. Residues: CASSLPGDKLGSDILNSGNTIYF. V usage is TRBV7-8 and J usage is TRBJ1-3, with D possibly being TRBD1 (6 bases). Between the trimmed V and J ends, which lost 5 bases and 0 bases, there was a span of 35 bases. The CDR3 length is 23 residues. Looked up from germline, CDR1 is SGHVS and CDR2 is FQNEAQ.

This clone was picked up one time. This chain links TRBV30 with TRBJ2-7; 14 bases fit TRBD2. V lost 5 bases to trimming and J lost 5 bases; unmatched junction nucleotides: 2. CDR3 length equals 13 residues. Germline assignment: CDR1 GTSNPN and CDR2 SVGIG (reference sequence). CDR3 nucleotide sequence: TGTGCCTGGGGGGGACTAGCGGGAGACGAGCAGTACTTC. Translating it yields CAWGGLAGDEQYF.

The rearrangement joins TRBV27 to TRBJ2-7; weak D call: TRBD2 (6 bases). The CDR3 has 14 amino acids. With 3 bases removed from V and 2 bases from J, the gap between germline ends came to 11 bases. Germline CDR1 reads MNHEY; CDR2 reads SMNVEV (reference sequence). The CDR3 loop is CASSFSGRPYEQYF. CDR3 bases: TGTGCCAGCAGTTTTTCCGGGAGACCCTACGAGCAGTACTTC.

The V and J genes are TRBV28 and TRBJ2-7; 7 bases agree with TRBD1. Unmatched junction bases numbered 15, after V lost 6 bases and J lost 4 bases. The CDR3 extends over 16 amino acids. The germline V gene encodes CDR1 MDHEN and CDR2 SYDVKM. CDR3 in DNA: TGTGCCAGCAGCCTCCTGATAAGGACAGGACCTTACGAGCAGTACTTC. Translated, it gives CASSLLIRTGPYEQYF.

The chain carries TRBV25-1 and TRBJ1-1, with 12 bases fitting TRBD1. The CDR3 spans 17 residues. Germline-derived CDR1 and CDR2 are MGHDK and SYGVNS. J gave up 1 base and V 4 bases, and 7 bases lay outside the gene matches. CDR3 in DNA: TGTGCCAGCAGTGGCCGGGACAGGGGGCGAGGGAACACTGAAGCTTTCTTT. Translating gives CASSGRDRGRGNTEAFF.

The chain employs TRBV9 and TRBJ2-1; D may be TRBD2 (6 bases). The CDR3 contains 15 residues. Trimming removed 3 bases from V and 6 bases from J, with 16 bases in between. Germline V gives CDR1 SGDLS, CDR2 YYNGEE. CDR3 loop: CASSALSGSSNEQFF. The CDR3 nucleotides read TGTGCCAGCAGCGCCCTCAGCGGGTCTAGCAATGAGCAGTTCTTC.

The rearrangement uses TRBV10-3 and TRBJ2-3; 10 bases align to TRBD2. This CDR3 contains 14 residues. The V gene's germline CDR1 is ENHRY and CDR2 SYGVKD. V lost 4 bases, J lost 9 bases, and 7 bases stayed unmatched. The CDR3 sequence is CAISGGLAGVTQYF. The DNA of the CDR3 is TGTGCCATCAGTGGGGGGCTAGCGGGGGTCACGCAGTATTTT.

The rearrangement joins TRBV28 to TRBJ2-3, with D unclear. Looked up from germline, CDR1 is MDHEN and CDR2 is SYDVKM. The CDR3 loop spans 13 amino acids. Between the trimmed V and J ends, which lost 2 bases and 2 bases, there was a span of 5 bases. In nucleotides, the CDR3 is TGTGCCAGCAGTTTAGCTATCACAGATACGCAGTATTTT. It codes for CASSLAITDTQYF.

J is TRBJ1-3 and V is TRBV9, with 7 bases fitting TRBD1. The CDR3 has 17 amino acids. CDR1 is SGDLS and CDR2 is YYNGEE in the germline V gene. Trimming took 3 bases from V and 4 from J; bases not matched to a gene: 13. CDR3 sequence reads: CASSAAGQTVFGNTIYF. CDR3 bases: TGTGCCAGCAGCGCCGCGGGACAGACGGTTTTCGGAAACACCATATATTTT.

This chain links TRBV5-5 with TRBJ2-1, with TRBD1 as a possible D gene (6 bases). Germline CDR1 SGHKS, CDR2 YYEKEE (reference sequence). Deletions cut 1 base from V and 6 bases from J, with 20 bases between. The CDR3 has 17 amino acids. The CDR3 sequence is CASSLRLQGTGSNEQFF. The CDR3 DNA reads as TGTGCCAGCAGCTTGAGGCTTCAGGGCACAGGGTCCAATGAGCAGTTCTTC.